This is a list of T cell receptor beta chains from one sample in a study of blood T cell repertoires in COVID-19. Produced via immunoSEQ multiplex PCR; TCRdb's table is partial and in-frame only. Of under 30,000 clones in the sample, approximately 94% were seen once. Material: peripheral blood. These receptors originate from a human donor with active COVID-19. The donor label of this sample is uncertain. Both conserved end residues are part of each CDR3. A D gene is named only where the DNA matches it firmly.

V	D	J	CDR3	DNA
TRBV6-5	TRBD1	TRBJ2-7	CASVKRTGLYEQYF	TGTGCCAGCGTTAAAAGGACAGGGCTCTACGAGCAGTACTTC
TRBV2	NA	TRBJ1-1	CAGSGGAGLEAFF	TGTGCCGGAAGCGGGGGGGCCGGTCTTGAAGCTTTCTTT
TRBV7-2	NA	TRBJ1-1	CASSTEGSRGNTEAFF	TGTGCCAGCAGCACAGAGGGGAGCAGGGGGAACACTGAAGCTTTCTTT
TRBV18	NA	TRBJ2-2	CASSPLKGTGELFF	TGTGCCAGCTCACCACTAAAGGGGACCGGGGAGCTGTTTTTT
TRBV4-3	NA	TRBJ2-1	CASSQVPIGGSYNEQFF	TGCGCCAGCAGCCAAGTCCCCATAGGGGGCTCCTACAATGAGCAGTTCTTC
TRBV5-3	TRBD2	TRBJ2-2	CARSDCLTGGTGELFF	TGTGCCAGAAGCGACTGTTTAACGGGAGGTACCGGGGAGCTGTTTTTT
TRBV7-8	NA	TRBJ1-1	CASSLVENTEAFF	TGTGCCAGCAGCTTAGTAGAGAACACTGAAGCTTTCTTT
TRBV5-1	NA	TRBJ2-3	CASSLAGQGGKDTQYF	TGCGCCAGCAGCTTGGCAGGACAGGGAGGGAAAGATACGCAGTATTTT
TRBV27	TRBD1	TRBJ2-3	CASSSRGRGPFLQTDTQYF	TGTGCCAGCAGTTCCCGGGGCAGGGGGCCGTTTCTCCAAACAGATACGCAGTATTTT
TRBV28	TRBD1	TRBJ1-1	CASSQTGLTEAFF	TGTGCCAGCAGTCAGACAGGGTTGACTGAAGCTTTCTTT
TRBV4-2	TRBD1	TRBJ1-1	CASSPTGGVFALEAFF	TGTGCCAGCAGCCCCACAGGGGGGGTTTTCGCGTTGGAAGCTTTCTTT
TRBV9	NA	TRBJ2-3	CASSVDSSVVQYF	TGTGCCAGCAGCGTAGACTCCTCCGTGGTGCAGTATTTT
TRBV7-9	NA	TRBJ2-5	CASSLVGGRGARGETQYF	TGTGCCAGCAGCTTAGTTGGAGGTAGAGGTGCCAGAGGAGAGACCCAGTACTTC
TRBV7-9	TRBD2	TRBJ2-7	CASSLLGIAAGTSSYEQYF	TGTGCCAGCAGCTTATTAGGGATCGCGGCCGGGACTAGCAGCTACGAGCAGTACTTC
TRBV7-2	NA	TRBJ2-5	CASSRRAGLPQETQYF	TGTGCCAGCAGCCGGCGGGCGGGACTTCCCCAAGAGACCCAGTACTTC
TRBV11-3	NA	TRBJ2-3	CASSFKAGHADTQYF	TGTGCCAGCAGCTTTAAAGCGGGACACGCAGATACGCAGTATTTT